Here is one TCR beta chain with its context. Unique molecular identifiers were incorporated into the prepared TCRbeta library. MiXCR, applied by TCRdb to the PCR reads, yields one record per CDR3 protein. The sample includes approximately 520,000 distinct CDR3 sequences, approximately 32% of them seen just once. This entry belongs to a study of T-cell reconstitution after alpha-beta-depleted transplantation in children. Germline CDR1 and CDR2: SGHAT and FQDESV (reference sequence). J gave up 5 bases and V 5 bases, and 7 bases lay outside the gene matches. This CDR3 spans 14 amino acids. The starting material was PBMCs from the stem cell graft donor, obtained from the stem cell graft. The V call is TRBV11-1, the J call TRBJ2-5; 8 positions match TRBD1. This clonotype was obtained from a human donor who donated a stem cell graft to a child with aplastic anemia. The CDR3 spells CASSVGQGLETQYF. The CDR3 DNA sequence: TGTGCCAGCAGCGTAGGACAGGGTTTGGAGACCCAGTACTTC.